This TCR beta chain stems from a study of blood T cell repertoires in COVID-19. In the study overall: Sites in the United States, Italy and Spain provided acute and convalescent COVID-19 samples. PBMCs, B-cell-depleted T cells, or T cells provided the cDNA or gDNA that made up the material.

Per the study methods: Quantification of nucleated cells was approximated via reference gene primer amplification. Data came from immunoSEQ multiplex PCR; TCRdb stores just in-frame clones and leaves some out. For V, J and clone size, that table is used; D and trimming come from the DNA. This sample has about 140,000 clones, with more than 70% found just once. The CDR3 runs 14 residues. The ends were cut back, 1 base at V and 3 bases at J, with 6 bases in the middle. CDR1 is SEHNR, CDR2 FQNEAQ, per germline (reference sequence). This chain uses TRBV7-9 with TRBJ1-4; D gene ambiguous. The receptor was derived from a man between 45 and 60 years old with active or convalescent COVID-19. Sequenced material: peripheral blood. The CDR3: CASSLVNPNEKLFF. The CDR3, as DNA: TGTGCCAGCAGCTTAGTTAATCCTAATGAAAAACTGTTTTTT.